The 20 T cell receptor beta chains reported below all come from one sample, sequenced in a study of monozygotic twins with inflammatory bowel disease. TCRdb re-called the 5' RACE reads, yielding one record per CDR3 amino acid sequence without DNA. Here the sample table reports some 150,000 distinct CDR3 sequences. Material: blood. These receptors were taken from a human donor with ulcerative colitis or Crohn's disease, or a healthy co-twin of an affected twin (not recorded which).

The CDR3: CASTLERRNNEQFF. This sequence joins TRBV5-4 and TRBJ2-1; the TRBD2 assignment by TCRdb is unverifiable without DNA. Looked up from germline, CDR1 is SGHNT and CDR2 is YYREEE (reference sequence). The CDR3 consists of 14 residues.

CDR3 residues: CASRDRVSPLHF. V is TRBV6-5 and J is TRBJ1-6; the D call of TRBD1 rests on TCRdb alone, since no DNA is present to check it. The germline CDR1 and CDR2 sequences are MNHEY and SVGAGI. This CDR3 spans 12 amino acids.

The gene calls are TRBV20-1 and TRBJ2-5; there is no DNA to check the TCRdb D call of TRBD2. The germline V gene has CDR1 DFQATT and CDR2 SNEGSKA (reference sequence). The CDR3 is made up of 14 amino acids. CDR3 in amino acids: CSARDRRGSETQYF.

The genes are TRBV10-3 and TRBJ2-1; as DNA is missing, the TRBD1 call by TCRdb cannot be tested. Germline V gives CDR1 ENHRY, CDR2 SYGVKD. The CDR3 has 15 amino acids. The CDR3 sequence is CAISESGAAYNEQFF.

The chain links TRBV18 to TRBJ2-1; the D call from TCRdb, TRBD2, cannot be confirmed without DNA. The germline V gene encodes CDR1 KGHSH and CDR2 LQKENI. The CDR3 has 16 amino acids. CDR3 residues: CASSPWIATDDNEQFF.

This chain uses TRBV5-4 with TRBJ1-1; as DNA is missing, the TRBD1 call by TCRdb cannot be tested. CDR1 and CDR2 (germline): SGHNT, YYREEE (reference sequence). This CDR3 spans 13 amino acids. CDR3 amino acids: CASRTGGLTEAFF.

The chain couples TRBV9 to TRBJ2-3; the TCRdb call, TRBD2, lacks DNA for checking. The V gene's germline CDR1 is SGDLS and CDR2 YYNGEE. The CDR3 length is 16 residues. This CDR3 is CASSVRLAGLTDTQYF. The complete variable domain, with remaining parts taken from reference TRBV9 and TRBJ2-3, reads DSGVTQTPKHLITATGQRVTLRCSPRSGDLSVYWYQQSLDQGLQFLIQYYNGEERAKGNILERFSAQQFPDLHSELNLSSLELGDSALYFCASSVRLAGLTDTQYFGPGTRLTVL.

V gene TRBV5-1 combines with J gene TRBJ1-1; with no DNA, the TCRdb D assignment of TRBD1 cannot be verified. Germline V CDR1 and CDR2: SGHRS, YFSETQ. CDR3 length: 14 amino acids. The CDR3 protein is CASSLASRVQGAFF. The complete variable domain, with remaining parts taken from reference TRBV5-1 and TRBJ1-1, reads KAGVTQTPRYLIKTRGQQVTLSCSPISGHRSVSWYQQTPGQGLQFLFEYFSETQRNKGNFPGRFSGRQFSNSRSEMNVSTLELGDSALYLCASSLASRVQGAFFGQGTRLTVV.

The chain combines TRBV28 with TRBJ2-1. Looked up from germline, CDR1 is MDHEN and CDR2 is SYDVKM. The CDR3 length is 16 residues. CDR3 amino acids: CASSPSDRGSYNEQFF. Full variable domain (rest looked up from reference TRBV28 and TRBJ2-1): DVKVTQSSRYLVKRTGEKVFLECVQDMDHENMFWYRQDPGLGLRLIYFSYDVKMKEKGDIPEGYSVSREKKERFSLILESASTNQTSMYLCASSPSDRGSYNEQFFGPGTRLTVL.

The V and J genes are TRBV20-1 and TRBJ2-5; lacking DNA, the TRBD1 call made by TCRdb goes unchecked. This CDR3 spans 12 amino acids. In germline, CDR1 is DFQATT, CDR2 SNEGSKA (reference sequence). CDR3 in amino acids: CSEDRLSKTQYF.

The chain combines TRBV10-1 with TRBJ2-7; without DNA, the TCRdb call of TRBD1 cannot be checked. Germline V gene lookup returns CDR1 WNHNN and CDR2 SYGVQD (reference sequence). CDR3 length: 16 residues. The CDR3 spells CASSESGTPDVYEQYF.

V is TRBV11-2 and J is TRBJ1-1. The CDR3 spans 14 residues. Germline V lookup: CDR1 SGHAT, CDR2 FQNNGV. The CDR3 reads CASSLVPDNTEAFF.

The chain links TRBV20-1 to TRBJ2-7; without DNA, the TCRdb call of TRBD2 cannot be checked. The V gene's germline CDR1 is DFQATT and CDR2 SNEGSKA (reference sequence). The CDR3 totals 13 residues. CDR3 protein: CSAASGGIYEQYF.

The chain combines TRBV20-1 with TRBJ2-5; TCRdb selects TRBD1, and the lack of DNA leaves this call unchecked. This CDR3 is built from 14 residues. Germline V CDR1 and CDR2: DFQATT, SNEGSKA (reference sequence). CDR3 region: CSARPPGGRETQYF.

The gene calls are TRBV7-2 and TRBJ2-3; TCRdb's D call, TRBD1, is unchecked because there is no DNA. The germline V gene encodes CDR1 SGHTA and CDR2 FQGNSA. The CDR3 is 14 amino acids. CDR3 amino acids: CASSPDRAGDTQYF.

The V gene is TRBV20-1, the J gene TRBJ2-2; no DNA is available, so the TRBD2 call from TCRdb remains unchecked. CDR1 is DFQATT, CDR2 SNEGSKA, per germline (reference sequence). CDR3 size: 18 residues. CDR3: CSARAPSWSGSGPGELFF.

CDR3 sequence reads: CASGSRERGGELFF. The V gene is TRBV5-1, the J gene TRBJ2-2; TCRdb outputs TRBD2, but without DNA this stays unchecked. The CDR3 is made up of 14 amino acids. CDR1 and CDR2 (germline): SGHRS, YFSETQ.

The genes are TRBV14 and TRBJ1-1; no DNA is available, so the TRBD1 call from TCRdb remains unchecked. From germline, CDR1 is SGHDN and CDR2 FVKESK. The CDR3 totals 14 residues. The CDR3 here is CASSPLTAYTEAFF.

The V call is TRBV9, the J call TRBJ2-5; TCRdb's D call of TRBD2 is untestable without DNA. This CDR3 is built from 15 residues. Germline loops: CDR1 SGDLS, CDR2 YYNGEE. The CDR3 here is CASSGLAAVGETQYF.

The V call is TRBV19, the J call TRBJ2-7; no DNA is available, so the TRBD1 call from TCRdb remains unchecked. The CDR3 runs 14 residues. The V gene's germline CDR1 is LNHDA and CDR2 SQIVND (reference sequence). The CDR3 spells CASSIGDRGYEQYF.